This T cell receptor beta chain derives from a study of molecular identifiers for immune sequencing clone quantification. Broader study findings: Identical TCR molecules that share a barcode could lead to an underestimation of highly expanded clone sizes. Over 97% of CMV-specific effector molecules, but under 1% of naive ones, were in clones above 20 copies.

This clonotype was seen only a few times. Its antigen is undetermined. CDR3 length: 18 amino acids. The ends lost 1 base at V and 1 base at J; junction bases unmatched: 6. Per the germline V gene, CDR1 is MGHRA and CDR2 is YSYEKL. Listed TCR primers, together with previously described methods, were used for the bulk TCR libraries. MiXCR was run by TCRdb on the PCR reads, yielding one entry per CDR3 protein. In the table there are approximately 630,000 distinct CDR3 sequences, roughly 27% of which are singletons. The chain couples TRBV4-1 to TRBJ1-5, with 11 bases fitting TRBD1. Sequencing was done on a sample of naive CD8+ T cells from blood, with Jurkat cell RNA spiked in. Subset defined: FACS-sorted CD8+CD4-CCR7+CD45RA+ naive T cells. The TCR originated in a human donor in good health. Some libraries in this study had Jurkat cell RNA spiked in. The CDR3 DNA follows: TGCGCCAGCAGCCAAGGGACAGGGGGCAAGAAAAGCAATCAGCCCCAGCATTTT. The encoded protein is CASSQGTGGKKSNQPQHF.